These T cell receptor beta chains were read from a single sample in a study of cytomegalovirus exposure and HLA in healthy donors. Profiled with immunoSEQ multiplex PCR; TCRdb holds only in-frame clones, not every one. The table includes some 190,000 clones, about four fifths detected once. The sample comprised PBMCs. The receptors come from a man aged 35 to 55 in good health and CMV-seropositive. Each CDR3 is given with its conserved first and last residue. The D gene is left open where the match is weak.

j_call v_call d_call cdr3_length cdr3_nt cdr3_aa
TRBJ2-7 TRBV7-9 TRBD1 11 TGTGCCAGCAGCCAGGGGGCCGAGCAGTACTTC CASSQGAEQYF
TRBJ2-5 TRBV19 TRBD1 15 TGTGCCAGTAGTCTAGGACAGGGCGACGGGGAGACCCAGTACTTC CASSLGQGDGETQYF
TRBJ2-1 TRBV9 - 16 TGTGCCAGCAGCGTAGGAGGCAGGGGATTAGGCAATGAGCAGTTCTTC CASSVGGRGLGNEQFF
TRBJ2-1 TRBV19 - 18 TGTGCCAGTAGTATGCAGGCAGGGTTAACCTTCTGGGGCAATGAGCAGTTCTTC CASSMQAGLTFWGNEQFF
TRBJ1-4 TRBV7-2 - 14 TGTGCCAGCAGCTTATATGAGGCCGGCGGAAAACTGTTTTTT CASSLYEAGGKLFF
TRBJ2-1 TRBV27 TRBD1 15 TGTGCCAGCAGTTTAATAACAGGGGGCGCAAATGAGCAGTTCTTC CASSLITGGANEQFF
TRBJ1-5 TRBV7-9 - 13 TGTGCCAGCAGCTTTGGGCCGTATCAGCCCCAGCATTTT CASSFGPYQPQHF
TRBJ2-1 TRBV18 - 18 TGTGCCAGCTCACCACGAGTTTTGGGAGCCCGACCCGACAATGAGCAGTTCTTC CASSPRVLGARPDNEQFF
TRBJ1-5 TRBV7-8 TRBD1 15 TGTGCCAGCAGCTCCGGGACAGGGGTCAGCCAGCCCCAGCATTTT CASSSGTGVSQPQHF
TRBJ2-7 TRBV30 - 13 TGTGCCTGGACAGGCGCGTTTGCCTACGAGCAGTACTTC CAWTGAFAYEQYF
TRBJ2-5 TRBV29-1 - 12 TGCAGCGTTGGACTGGCACAAGAGACCCAGTACTTC CSVGLAQETQYF
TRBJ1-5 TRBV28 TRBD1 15 TGTGCCAGCAGACAGGGGTCCCAGGGCAATCAGCCCCAGCATTTT CASRQGSQGNQPQHF